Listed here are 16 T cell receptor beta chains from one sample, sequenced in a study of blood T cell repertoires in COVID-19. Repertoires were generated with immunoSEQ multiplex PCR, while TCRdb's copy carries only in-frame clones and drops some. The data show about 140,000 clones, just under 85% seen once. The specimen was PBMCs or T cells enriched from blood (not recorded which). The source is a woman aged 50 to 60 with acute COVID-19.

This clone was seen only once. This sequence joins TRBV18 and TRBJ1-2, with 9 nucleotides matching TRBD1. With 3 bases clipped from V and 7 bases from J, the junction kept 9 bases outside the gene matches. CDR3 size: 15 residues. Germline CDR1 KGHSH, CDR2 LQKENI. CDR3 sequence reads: CASSPGTGIKGGYTF. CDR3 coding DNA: TGTGCCAGCTCACCTGGGACAGGGATAAAAGGTGGCTACACCTTC.

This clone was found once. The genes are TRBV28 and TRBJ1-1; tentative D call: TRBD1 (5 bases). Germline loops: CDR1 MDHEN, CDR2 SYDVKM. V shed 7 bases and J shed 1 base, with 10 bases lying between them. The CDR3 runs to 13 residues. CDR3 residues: CASIGQANTEAFF. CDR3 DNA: TGTGCCAGCATTGGACAAGCGAACACTGAAGCTTTCTTT.

CDR3 bases: TGTGCCAGCAGCGTAGAGTCGGTCTCCCCCTGGGCCAATGAGCAGTTCTTC. This gives the protein CASSVESVSPWANEQFF. The rearrangement uses TRBV9 and TRBJ2-1; D gene uncertain. The CDR3 loop spans 17 amino acids. The V gene's germline CDR1 is SGDLS and CDR2 YYNGEE. Trimming removed 0 bases from V and 6 bases from J, with 19 bases in between.

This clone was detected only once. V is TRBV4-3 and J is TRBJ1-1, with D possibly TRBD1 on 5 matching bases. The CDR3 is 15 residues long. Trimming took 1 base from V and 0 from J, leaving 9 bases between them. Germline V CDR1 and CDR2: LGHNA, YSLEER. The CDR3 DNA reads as TGCGCCAGCAGCCAAGGGGCGGGGGTGAACACTGAAGCTTTCTTT. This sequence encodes CASSQGAGVNTEAFF.

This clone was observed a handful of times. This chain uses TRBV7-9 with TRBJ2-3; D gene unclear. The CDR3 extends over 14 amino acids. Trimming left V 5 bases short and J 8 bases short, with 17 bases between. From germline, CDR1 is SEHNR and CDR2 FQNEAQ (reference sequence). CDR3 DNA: TGTGCCAGCAGCGCCACCTCGGCGTCGGGTACGCAGTATTTT. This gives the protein CASSATSASGTQYF.

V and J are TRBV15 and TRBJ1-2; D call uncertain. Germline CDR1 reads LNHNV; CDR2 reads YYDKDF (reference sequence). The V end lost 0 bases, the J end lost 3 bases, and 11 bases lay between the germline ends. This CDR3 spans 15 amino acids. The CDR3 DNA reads TGTGCCACCAGCAGAGATCCCTCCAACTACTATGGCTACACCTTC. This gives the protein CATSRDPSNYYGYTF.

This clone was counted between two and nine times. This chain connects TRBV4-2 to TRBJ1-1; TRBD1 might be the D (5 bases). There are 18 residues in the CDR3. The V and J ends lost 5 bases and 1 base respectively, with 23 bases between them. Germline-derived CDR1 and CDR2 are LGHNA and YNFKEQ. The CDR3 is CASSSQVIFGQTNTEAFF. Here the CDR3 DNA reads TGTGCCAGCAGCTCCCAGGTTATTTTCGGACAAACGAACACTGAAGCTTTCTTT.

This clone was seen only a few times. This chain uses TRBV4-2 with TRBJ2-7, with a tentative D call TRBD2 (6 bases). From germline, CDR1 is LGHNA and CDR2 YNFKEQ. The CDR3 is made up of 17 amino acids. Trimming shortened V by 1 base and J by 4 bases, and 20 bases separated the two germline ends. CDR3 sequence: CASSQVQSGGTEYEQYF. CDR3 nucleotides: TGTGCCAGCAGCCAAGTTCAGTCTGGAGGGACCGAATACGAGCAGTACTTC.

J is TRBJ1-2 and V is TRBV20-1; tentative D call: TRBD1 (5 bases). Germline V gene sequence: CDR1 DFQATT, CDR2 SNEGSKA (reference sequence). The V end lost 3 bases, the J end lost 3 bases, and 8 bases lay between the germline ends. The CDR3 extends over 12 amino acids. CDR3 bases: TGCAGTGCTAGTATAGGGGACTATGGCTACACCTTC. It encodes CSASIGDYGYTF.

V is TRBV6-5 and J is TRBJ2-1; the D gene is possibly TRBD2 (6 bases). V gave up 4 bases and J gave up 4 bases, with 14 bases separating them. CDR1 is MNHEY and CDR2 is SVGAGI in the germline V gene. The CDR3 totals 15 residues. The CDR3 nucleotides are TGTGCCAGCAGTTTTAGCCGGGAGATGTACAATGAGCAGTTCTTC. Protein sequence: CASSFSREMYNEQFF.

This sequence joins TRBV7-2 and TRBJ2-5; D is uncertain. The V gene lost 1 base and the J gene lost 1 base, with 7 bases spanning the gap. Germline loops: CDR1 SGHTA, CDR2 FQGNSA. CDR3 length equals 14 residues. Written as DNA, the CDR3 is TGTGCCAGCAGCTTAGACGCGGTCCAAGAGACCCAGTACTTC. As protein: CASSLDAVQETQYF.

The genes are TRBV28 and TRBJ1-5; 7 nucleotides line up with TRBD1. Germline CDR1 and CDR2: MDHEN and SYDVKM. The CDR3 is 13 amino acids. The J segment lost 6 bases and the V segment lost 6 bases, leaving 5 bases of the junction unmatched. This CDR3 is CASRQGNTQPQHF. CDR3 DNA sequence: TGTGCCAGCAGACAGGGGAATACTCAGCCCCAGCATTTT.

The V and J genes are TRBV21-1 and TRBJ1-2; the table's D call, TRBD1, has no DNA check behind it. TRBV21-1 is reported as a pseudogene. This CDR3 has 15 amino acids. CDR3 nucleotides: TGTGCCAGCAGCAAGGGGACAGGGACAAACTATGGCTACACCTTC. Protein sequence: CASSKGTGTNYGYTF.

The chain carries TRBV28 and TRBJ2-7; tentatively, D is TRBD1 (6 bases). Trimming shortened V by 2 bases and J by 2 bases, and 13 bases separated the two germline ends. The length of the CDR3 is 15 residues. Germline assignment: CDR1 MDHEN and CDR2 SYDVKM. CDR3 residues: CASSLAGDPTYEQYF. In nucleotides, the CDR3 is TGTGCCAGCAGTTTAGCAGGGGATCCCACCTACGAGCAGTACTTC.

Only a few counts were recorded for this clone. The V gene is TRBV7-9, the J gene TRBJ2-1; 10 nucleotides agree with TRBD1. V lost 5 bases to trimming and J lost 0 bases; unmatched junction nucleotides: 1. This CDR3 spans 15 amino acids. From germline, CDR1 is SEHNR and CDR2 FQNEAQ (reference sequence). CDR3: CASSRQGASYNEQFF. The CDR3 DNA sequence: TGTGCCAGCAGCCGACAGGGGGCCTCCTACAATGAGCAGTTCTTC.

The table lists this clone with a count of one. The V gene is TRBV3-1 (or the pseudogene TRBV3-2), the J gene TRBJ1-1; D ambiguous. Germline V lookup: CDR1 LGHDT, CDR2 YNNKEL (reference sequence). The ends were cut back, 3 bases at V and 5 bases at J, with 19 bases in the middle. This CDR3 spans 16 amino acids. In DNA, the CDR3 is TGTGCCAGCAGCCAGGCCGGTGGAGGGCTGAGGACTGAAGCTTTCTTT. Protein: CASSQAGGGLRTEAFF.